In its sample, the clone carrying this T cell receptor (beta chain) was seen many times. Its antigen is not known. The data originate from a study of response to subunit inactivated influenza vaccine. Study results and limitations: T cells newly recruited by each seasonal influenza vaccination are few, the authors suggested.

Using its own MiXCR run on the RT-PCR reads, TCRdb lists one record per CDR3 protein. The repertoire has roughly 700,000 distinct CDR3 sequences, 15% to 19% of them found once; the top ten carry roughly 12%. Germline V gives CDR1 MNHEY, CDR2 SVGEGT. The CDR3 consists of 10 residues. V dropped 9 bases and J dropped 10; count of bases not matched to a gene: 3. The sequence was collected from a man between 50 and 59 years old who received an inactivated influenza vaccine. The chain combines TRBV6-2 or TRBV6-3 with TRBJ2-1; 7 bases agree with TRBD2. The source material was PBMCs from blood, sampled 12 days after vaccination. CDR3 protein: CASWGGEQFF. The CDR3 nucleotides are TGTGCCAGTTGGGGGGGGGAGCAGTTCTTC.